The 21 T cell receptor beta chains listed next were all sequenced from one sample in a study of shared clonotypes between healthy human individuals. TCRdb's table, derived via immunoSEQ multiplex PCR, lists solely in-frame clones and lacks some. This sample carries about 490,000 clones, about 80% of them seen once, and the ten largest clones take less than 15%. Sample: PBMCs. These receptors all stem from a woman aged 40 to 50 in good health. Some clones in this sample may be carry-over from other donors' samples.

This clone was detected only a few times. The chain uses TRBV6-4 and TRBJ2-3, with 8 bases fitting TRBD2. With V trimmed by 4 bases and J by 4 bases, 10 bases remained unmatched. The CDR3 totals 16 residues. The germline V gene encodes CDR1 MRHNA and CDR2 SNTAGT. CDR3 sequence reads: CASSGGTSGGSDTQYF. The DNA of the CDR3 is TGTGCCAGCAGTGGTGGGACTAGTGGAGGTTCAGATACGCAGTATTTT.

The chain is built from TRBV6-5 and TRBJ2-3; 7 nucleotides agree with TRBD1. The CDR3 sequence is 15 residues long. Germline CDR1 MNHEY, CDR2 SVGAGI. V lost 5 bases and J lost 1; bases outside the gene matches: 6. CDR3 sequence: CASSRRGLGTDTQYF. CDR3 bases: TGTGCCAGCAGTAGAAGGGGGCTCGGCACAGATACGCAGTATTTT.

This clone was detected only once. The gene calls are TRBV7-3 and TRBJ2-5; TRBD2 aligns across 10 bases. J lost 5 bases, V lost 0 bases, and 6 bases had no gene match. CDR3 length: 16 amino acids. CDR1 is SGHTA, CDR2 FQGTGA, per germline. In DNA form, the CDR3 reads TGTGCCAGCAGCTTAACAGCGGGAGGGGGAGGGGAGACCCAGTACTTC. This codes for CASSLTAGGGGETQYF.

The CDR3 loop reads CASSFSRGVKQFF. CDR3 coding DNA: TGTGCCAGCAGTTTTAGTCGGGGGGTTAAACAGTTCTTC. V is TRBV27 and J is TRBJ2-1, with 7 bases matching TRBD2. The CDR3 spans 13 residues. V was pared by 3 bases and J by 13 bases, with 9 bases of the junction left unmatched. Per germline, CDR1 MNHEY and CDR2 SMNVEV (reference sequence).

V and J are TRBV10-1 and TRBJ2-5; possible D gene TRBD2, 6 bases. The germline V and J ends were trimmed by 4 bases and 2 bases, with 8 bases remaining between them. This CDR3 is 13 amino acids long. CDR1 and CDR2 (germline): WNHNN, SYGVQD (reference sequence). CDR3 sequence (DNA): TGCGCCAGCAGTGTCGGGGGTCAAGAGACCCAGTACTTC. It encodes CASSVGGQETQYF.

The rearrangement joins TRBV29-1 to TRBJ1-1; TRBD1 aligns across 8 bases. The CDR3 is made up of 14 amino acids. Germline lookup yields CDR1 SQVTM and CDR2 ANQGSEA. V gave up 6 bases and J gave up 0 bases; unmatched junction bases: 6. The CDR3 sequence is CSVTPGQVNTEAFF. In DNA, the CDR3 is TGCAGCGTAACCCCGGGACAGGTGAACACTGAAGCTTTCTTT.

On this clone itself: The CDR3 end shows no conserved phenylalanine or tryptophan, and so a read error is likely. V gene TRBV10-1 combines with J gene TRBJ2-6; D assignment may be TRBD1 or TRBD2 (5 bases each). The CDR3 is 15 amino acids. The ends were cut back, 0 bases at V and 4 bases at J, with 7 bases in the middle. Germline lookup yields CDR1 WNHNN and CDR2 SYGVQD (reference sequence). CDR3 DNA: TGCGCCAGCAGTGAGTCAGGGACCGGGGCCAACGTCCTGACTCTC. As protein: CASSESGTGANVLTL.

This clone showed up many times. The chain joins TRBV7-8 to TRBJ2-3; D might be TRBD2 (5 bases). Germline V lookup: CDR1 SGHVS, CDR2 FQNEAQ. Trimming removed 5 bases from V and 1 base from J, with 10 bases in between. This CDR3 is built from 14 residues. The CDR3 protein is CASSVGIGTDTQYF. The CDR3 region has the DNA TGTGCCAGCAGCGTCGGGATTGGCACAGATACGCAGTATTTT.

The chain carries TRBV6-1 and TRBJ2-3, with TRBD2 matching 7 bases. V lost 8 bases, J lost 4 bases, and 12 bases stayed unmatched. Germline CDR1 MNHNS, CDR2 SASEGT. CDR3 length: 15 residues. The CDR3 loop reads CASLPRWRESDTQYF. The CDR3 DNA reads TGTGCCAGCCTCCCCAGGTGGCGGGAGTCAGATACGCAGTATTTT.

The chain carries TRBV2 and TRBJ2-5; possible D gene TRBD1, 5 bases. V was cut by 7 bases and J by 0 bases, with 15 bases left in between. The CDR3 covers 15 residues. Germline V gene sequence: CDR1 SNHLY, CDR2 FYNNEI. In DNA form, the CDR3 reads TGTGCCAGCACCCTTTTGCGGACAAACCAAGAGACCCAGTACTTC. It codes for CASTLLRTNQETQYF.

The V call is TRBV5-1, the J call TRBJ2-2, with 7 bases identical to TRBD1. Germline assignment: CDR1 SGHRS and CDR2 YFSETQ. The junction had 5 bases not matched to a gene; V was cut back by 0 bases and J by 0 bases. CDR3 length equals 17 residues. The CDR3 sequence is CASSLGPGTANTGELFF. The CDR3 nucleotides are TGCGCCAGCAGCTTGGGCCCCGGGACAGCGAACACCGGGGAGCTGTTTTTT.

Only a few counts were recorded for this clone. V gene TRBV7-9 combines with J gene TRBJ2-7; 9 bases line up with TRBD2. The CDR3 sequence is 15 residues long. J gave up 0 bases and V 5 bases, and 5 bases lay outside the gene matches. CDR1 is SEHNR and CDR2 is FQNEAQ in the germline V gene (reference sequence). CDR3 region: CASSPGLAYSYEQYF. DNA for the CDR3: TGTGCCAGCAGCCCCGGACTAGCGTACTCCTACGAGCAGTACTTC.

This clone has only a few counts. The chain employs TRBV9 and TRBJ1-3; a weak D match, TRBD1 (5 bases). The germline V gene has CDR1 SGDLS and CDR2 YYNGEE. CDR3 length: 14 residues. The CDR3 loop is CGSGAGSSGNTIYF. CDR3 bases: TGTGGATCCGGGGCTGGAAGCTCTGGAAACACCATATATTTT.

This sequence joins TRBV7-9 and TRBJ2-1; 9 bases fit TRBD1. V dropped 5 bases and J dropped 4; count of bases not matched to a gene: 6. CDR3 length: 15 amino acids. Per germline, CDR1 SEHNR and CDR2 FQNEAQ (reference sequence). In DNA, the CDR3 is TGTGCCAGCAGCCCCCGGGACAGGGATTACAATGAGCAGTTCTTC. Protein: CASSPRDRDYNEQFF.

J is TRBJ1-2 and V is TRBV15; no clear D gene. This CDR3 has 14 amino acids. V lost 4 bases to trimming and J lost 4 bases, with 13 bases between them. Germline CDR1 and CDR2: LNHNV and YYDKDF (reference sequence). This CDR3 reads CATSTKGVAYGYTF. CDR3 coding DNA: TGTGCCACCAGCACCAAGGGTGTTGCCTATGGCTACACCTTC.

This clone appeared a few times. This may arise from a read error, as a much more abundant clone is one base away. The chain employs TRBV4-2 and TRBJ2-5; 12 bases agree with TRBD2. The CDR3 is 17 amino acids. Germline V lookup: CDR1 LGHNA, CDR2 YNFKEQ. Written as DNA, the CDR3 is TGTGCCAGCAGACAAGGAACTAGCGGGGGGACCCAAGAGACCCAGTACTTC. Its protein is CASRQGTSGGTQETQYF.

The chain carries TRBV7-9 and TRBJ2-3; 7 bases are a match to TRBD2. V shed 3 bases, J shed 3 bases, and the junction held 15 bases outside the gene matches. This CDR3 has 18 amino acids. Germline CDR1 reads SEHNR; CDR2 reads FQNEAQ (reference sequence). The CDR3: CASSLSILGGSMTDTQYF. As DNA, the CDR3 is TGTGCCAGCAGCTTGTCAATACTTGGCGGGAGTATGACAGATACGCAGTATTTT.

This chain uses TRBV28 with TRBJ2-7; 8 nucleotides align to TRBD1. The CDR3 covers 13 residues. The trim removed 8 bases at V and 2 bases at J, leaving 5 bases unmatched. The germline gives CDR1 MDHEN, CDR2 SYDVKM. The CDR3 spells CASDGQGAYEQYF. CDR3 in DNA: TGTGCCAGCGACGGACAGGGAGCCTACGAGCAGTACTTC.

The sample holds one count of this clone. This chain links TRBV4-3 with TRBJ2-3, with 9 bases identical to TRBD2. CDR1 and CDR2 (germline): LGHNA, YSLEER. This CDR3 has 18 amino acids. Losses at the gene ends were 2 bases for V and 6 bases for J; bases not matched to a gene: 15. The CDR3 nucleotides read TGCGCCAGCAGCCAACCTCGCCTACCAGCGGGAGGCGGGGATACGCAGTATTTT. This gives the protein CASSQPRLPAGGGDTQYF.

The chain combines TRBV5-6 with TRBJ1-2, with 8 bases aligning to TRBD1. Germline V CDR1 and CDR2: SGHDT, YYEEEE. The trim removed 4 bases at V and 5 bases at J, leaving 7 bases unmatched. CDR3 length equals 14 residues. The DNA of the CDR3 is TGTGCCAGCAGCCTATGGGACAGGAGGTATGGCTACACCTTC. It yields the protein CASSLWDRRYGYTF. Together with reference TRBV5-6 and TRBJ1-2, the CDR3 gives the full variable domain: DAGVTQSPTHLIKTRGQQVTLRCSPKSGHDTVSWYQQALGQGPQFIFQYYEEEERQRGNFPDRFSGHQFPNYSSELNVNALLLGDSALYLCASSLWDRRYGYTFGSGTRLTVV.

This clone was picked up a small number of times. This chain uses TRBV7-9 with TRBJ2-1, with 8 nucleotides matching TRBD2. V lost 6 bases to trimming and J lost 8 bases; unmatched junction nucleotides: 12. This CDR3 spans 15 amino acids. Germline assignment: CDR1 SEHNR and CDR2 FQNEAQ (reference sequence). CDR3 region: CASSAGTSLTDEQFF. CDR3 bases: TGTGCCAGCAGTGCCGGGACTAGTCTTACCGATGAGCAGTTCTTC.